These 12 T cell receptor beta chains came from one sample sequenced in a study of T cell changes during pregnancy in multiple sclerosis. The protocol was immunoSEQ multiplex PCR, while the TCRdb copy is restricted to in-frame clones and leaves out a portion. The sample consists of tens of thousands of clones, 91% of them appearing once. Sequences were derived from CD4+ T cells from peripheral blood mononuclear cells, sampled after pregnancy. These receptors all come from a female donor in good health, enrolled as a control in a pregnancy study.

The chain joins TRBV19 to TRBJ2-5, with D tentatively TRBD2 (5 bases). The CDR3 totals 15 residues. The germline V and J ends were trimmed by 1 base and 5 bases, with 14 bases remaining between them. CDR1 and CDR2 from the germline V gene are LNHDA and SQIVND (reference sequence). CDR3 protein: CASSIGGFGQETQYF. For the CDR3, the DNA is TGTGCCAGTAGTATAGGCGGGTTCGGTCAGGAGACCCAGTACTTC.

V and J are TRBV19 and TRBJ1-1; a possible D gene is TRBD1 (5 bases). The CDR3 runs 14 residues. Trimming shortened V by 3 bases and J by 3 bases, and 11 bases separated the two germline ends. Germline V gene lookup returns CDR1 LNHDA and CDR2 SQIVND (reference sequence). CDR3 loop: CASSMGGVDTEAFF. Here the CDR3 DNA reads TGTGCCAGTAGTATGGGAGGGGTCGACACTGAAGCTTTCTTT.

The J gene is TRBJ2-1, the V gene TRBV28, with 13 bases matching TRBD2. Germline trimming cut 4 bases from V and 7 bases from J; bases unmatched to any gene: 7. This CDR3 is 16 amino acids long. Germline CDR1 and CDR2: MDHEN and SYDVKM. CDR3 in DNA: TGTGCCAGCAGTTCCCCGACTAGCGGGGGGTATAATGAGCAGTTCTTC. Its protein product is CASSSPTSGGYNEQFF.

The chain links TRBV7-2 to TRBJ2-1, with 11 bases matching TRBD2. The CDR3 covers 17 residues. Germline lookup yields CDR1 SGHTA and CDR2 FQGNSA. Trimming took 1 base from V and 4 from J; bases not matched to a gene: 6. CDR3 in DNA: TGTGCCAGCAGCTTAGGCCTAGCGGGAGGACGTTACAATGAGCAGTTCTTC. This encodes CASSLGLAGGRYNEQFF.

The chain links TRBV19 to TRBJ2-7; D is perhaps TRBD1 (5 bases). V was pared by 3 bases and J by 3 bases, with 15 bases between. Germline V gene sequence: CDR1 LNHDA, CDR2 SQIVND (reference sequence). The CDR3 totals 15 residues. The CDR3 sequence: CASSMDKKIGYEQYF. The CDR3 DNA reads TGTGCCAGTAGTATGGACAAAAAGATCGGCTACGAGCAGTACTTC.

The chain has TRBV2 and TRBJ2-3; D not certain. The V end lost 5 bases, the J end lost 2 bases, and 8 bases lay between the germline ends. CDR3 length equals 13 residues. CDR1 and CDR2 from the germline V gene are SNHLY and FYNNEI. As DNA, the CDR3 is TGTGCCAGCAGTCCTACAGCCACAGATACGCAGTATTTT. Protein product: CASSPTATDTQYF.

The V call is TRBV6-4, the J call TRBJ2-1, with 9 nucleotides matching TRBD2. The CDR3 sequence is 15 residues long. Germline V gene data show CDR1 as MRHNA and CDR2 as SNTAGT. V lost 3 bases and J lost 8; bases outside the gene matches: 8. CDR3 coding DNA: TGTGCCAGCAGTGAATCCAGCGGGGGGAGCGATGAGCAGTTCTTC. As protein: CASSESSGGSDEQFF.

This clone is a singleton in its sample. This chain uses TRBV29-1 with TRBJ1-1, with D perhaps matching TRBD1 (6 bases). The CDR3 is made up of 12 amino acids. The V gene lost 4 bases and the J gene lost 11 bases, with 17 bases spanning the gap. Germline V gives CDR1 SQVTM, CDR2 ANQGSEA. The CDR3 here is CSVGGQGLDAFF. DNA for the CDR3: TGCAGCGTTGGAGGTCAGGGGTTAGACGCTTTCTTT. Full variable domain (remainder filled in from reference TRBV29-1 and TRBJ1-1): SAVISQKPSRDICQRGTSLTIQCQVDSQVTMMFWYRQQPGQSLTLIATANQGSEATYESGFVIDKFPISRPNLTFSTLTVSNMSPEDSSIYLCSVGGQGLDAFFGQGTRLTVV.

The chain carries TRBV7-3 and TRBJ2-5, with 8 positions matching TRBD1. Looked up from germline, CDR1 is SGHTA and CDR2 is FQGTGA. CDR3 length: 14 amino acids. V shed 5 bases and J 1 base; nucleotides not matched to a gene: 3. CDR3 nucleotides: TGTGCCAGCAGCCCAGGGACAGGCCAAGAGACCCAGTACTTC. Translation: CASSPGTGQETQYF.

The chain carries TRBV5-1 and TRBJ1-1; tentative D call: TRBD1 (6 bases). The CDR3 consists of 13 residues. From germline, CDR1 is SGHRS and CDR2 YFSETQ. Trimming removed 3 bases at V and 2 bases at J, with 8 bases between. In DNA form, the CDR3 reads TGCGCCAGCAGCTGGACAGCTAACACTGAAGCTTTCTTT. Its protein is CASSWTANTEAFF.

This chain links TRBV14 with TRBJ2-1, with 12 bases lining up with TRBD2. CDR1 is SGHDN, CDR2 FVKESK, per germline. The CDR3 is 15 amino acids. J lost 2 bases, V lost 4 bases, and 0 bases had no gene match. The CDR3 loop is CASSRTSGAYNEQFF. The DNA for the CDR3 is TGTGCCAGCAGCCGGACTAGCGGGGCCTACAATGAGCAGTTCTTC.

V gene TRBV28 combines with J gene TRBJ1-4, with D maybe TRBD1 (5 bases). The germline V and J ends were trimmed by 5 bases and 4 bases, with 14 bases remaining between them. The CDR3 contains 15 residues. The germline gives CDR1 MDHEN, CDR2 SYDVKM. The CDR3 sequence: CASSPRGEFNEKLFF. CDR3 DNA: TGTGCCAGCAGTCCGCGGGGGGAGTTTAATGAAAAACTGTTTTTT.